The 11 T cell receptor beta chains below all came from one sample that was sequenced in a study of CD8 T cells in Susac syndrome (dated by TCRdb to the late 2010s). Library creation used the immunoSEQ multiplex PCR assay. RNA was extracted using the RNeasy kit, and about 0.45 to 1 ug of the RNA was reverse transcribed with random hexamers. TCRdb reanalyzed the raw reads on its own, using fastp at Q25 for trimming and MiXCR for clone calling, and kept in-frame beta chains. Under each unique CDR3 protein, matching rows form one entry showing the most common genes and DNA. In all, the sample holds more than 150,000 distinct CDR3 sequences, and about 95% of those were seen once. Of the sample, over 0.12% falls within the top ten clones. What was sequenced was CD4+ T cells from PBMCs. The receptors originated from a human donor in good health.

The V gene is TRBV12-5, the J gene TRBJ1-1, with TRBD1 matching 9 bases. The CDR3 has 15 residues. Per germline, CDR1 LGHNT and CDR2 FRNRAP. The trim removed 1 base at V and 4 bases at J, leaving 4 bases unmatched. The CDR3 DNA follows: TGTGCTAGTGGTTTGGAAATGGGACAGGGCACTGAAGCTTTCTTT. Protein: CASGLEMGQGTEAFF.

Here the CDR3 DNA reads TGTGCCAGCAGCAACCGGGACGAGGGTGAAGCTTTCTTT. Its protein product is CASSNRDEGEAFF. The V and J genes are TRBV3-1 and TRBJ1-1, with D perhaps TRBD1 (5 bases). The CDR3 is 13 amino acids. CDR1 is LGHDT and CDR2 is YNNKEL in the germline V gene (reference sequence). Trimming cost V 5 bases and J 7 bases, with 14 bases left between them.

The CDR3 loop reads CAISDHRTSVYEQYF. The CDR3, as DNA: TGTGCCATCAGTGATCATCGGACTAGTGTCTACGAGCAGTACTTC. V is TRBV10-3 and J is TRBJ2-7; 7 bases align to TRBD2. The V gene end was trimmed by 3 bases and the J gene end by 3 bases; junction bases not matched to a gene: 8. Germline CDR1 reads ENHRY; CDR2 reads SYGVKD. This CDR3 region has 15 residues.

This chain connects TRBV20-1 to TRBJ2-7; TRBD2 aligns across 8 bases. This CDR3 comprises 14 residues. Germline CDR1 DFQATT, CDR2 SNEGSKA (reference sequence). The ends lost 0 bases at V and 3 bases at J; junction bases unmatched: 4. CDR3 amino acids: CSARDSAGGYEQYF. CDR3 coding DNA: TGCAGTGCTAGAGATAGCGCGGGGGGCTACGAGCAGTACTTC.

DNA for the CDR3: TGCAGTGCTAGAGCGGGTAGCGGAACCACCGACTCCTACGAGCAGTACTTC. Residues: CSARAGSGTTDSYEQYF. The rearrangement links TRBV20-1 to TRBJ2-7, with D maybe TRBD2 (6 bases). The CDR3 is 17 amino acids. Trimming removed 1 base at V and 0 bases at J, with 19 bases between. Germline V CDR1 and CDR2: DFQATT, SNEGSKA (reference sequence).

The V call is TRBV20-1, the J call TRBJ2-5, with 11 bases matching TRBD2. Germline values: CDR1 DFQATT, CDR2 SNEGSKA (reference sequence). The V gene end was trimmed by 6 bases and the J gene end by 5 bases; junction bases not matched to a gene: 8. CDR3 size: 14 residues. CDR3 sequence reads: CSAFLAGGVETQYF. CDR3 nucleotides: TGCAGTGCCTTTCTAGCGGGAGGTGTGGAGACCCAGTACTTC.

This clonotype was seen a handful of times. V usage is TRBV29-1 and J usage is TRBJ1-1; D gene unclear. The CDR3 consists of 13 residues. Germline V gene sequence: CDR1 SQVTM, CDR2 ANQGSEA. V lost 4 bases and J 1 base, leaving 10 bases between the germline ends. CDR3 bases: TGCAGCGTTGCGGGCAGGCAGAACACTGAAGCTTTCTTT. This translates into CSVAGRQNTEAFF.

The rearrangement links TRBV7-9 to TRBJ1-2; TRBD1 is a possible D gene (6 bases). Trimming left V 1 base short and J 6 bases short, with 9 bases between. Germline lookup yields CDR1 SEHNR and CDR2 FQNEAQ (reference sequence). The length of the CDR3 is 13 residues. The CDR3 loop is CASSLETGNGYTF. The DNA for the CDR3 is TGTGCCAGCAGCTTAGAAACAGGGAATGGCTACACCTTC.

The CDR3 nucleotides are TGTGCCAGCAGCCAAACAGGGAATCAGCCCCAGCATTTT. This gives the protein CASSQTGNQPQHF. V and J are TRBV14 and TRBJ1-5, with D tentatively TRBD1 (6 bases). This CDR3 is built from 13 residues. The germline V and J ends were trimmed by 2 bases and 4 bases, with 6 bases remaining between them. Germline CDR1 is SGHDN and CDR2 is FVKESK.

The V and J genes are TRBV20-1 and TRBJ1-5; D is possibly TRBD1 (6 bases). The germline V gene encodes CDR1 DFQATT and CDR2 SNEGSKA (reference sequence). CDR3 length: 12 residues. V dropped 5 bases and J dropped 4 bases, with 9 bases sitting between them. CDR3 protein: CSAGQLNQPQHF. The CDR3 DNA follows: TGCAGTGCTGGACAGCTGAATCAGCCCCAGCATTTT.

The rearrangement joins TRBV29-1 to TRBJ1-5; D is possibly TRBD1 (5 bases). Trimming left V 7 bases short and J 5 bases short, with 12 bases between. This CDR3 contains 12 residues. CDR1 and CDR2 from the germline V gene are SQVTM and ANQGSEA. The CDR3 here is CSAQEGDQPQHF. For the CDR3, the DNA is TGCAGCGCCCAGGAAGGGGATCAGCCCCAGCATTTT.